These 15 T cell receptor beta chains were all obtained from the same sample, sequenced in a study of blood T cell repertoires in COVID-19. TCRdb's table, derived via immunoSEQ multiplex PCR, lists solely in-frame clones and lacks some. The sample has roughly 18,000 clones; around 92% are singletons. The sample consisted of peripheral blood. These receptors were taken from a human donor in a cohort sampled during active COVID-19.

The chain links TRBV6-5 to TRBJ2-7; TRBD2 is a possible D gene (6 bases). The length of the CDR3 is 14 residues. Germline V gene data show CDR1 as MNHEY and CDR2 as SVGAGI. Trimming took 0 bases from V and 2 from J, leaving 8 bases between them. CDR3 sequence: CASSYSGTPYEQYF. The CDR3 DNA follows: TGTGCCAGCAGTTACTCGGGGACTCCCTACGAGCAGTACTTC.

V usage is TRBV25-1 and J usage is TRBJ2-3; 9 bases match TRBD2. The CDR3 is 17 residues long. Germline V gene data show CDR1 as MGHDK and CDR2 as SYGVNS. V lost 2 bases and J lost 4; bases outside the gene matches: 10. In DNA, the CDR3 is TGTGCCAGCAGTGAACGACGCGGGGGGGCCAGTGCAGATACGCAGTATTTT. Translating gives CASSERRGGASADTQYF.

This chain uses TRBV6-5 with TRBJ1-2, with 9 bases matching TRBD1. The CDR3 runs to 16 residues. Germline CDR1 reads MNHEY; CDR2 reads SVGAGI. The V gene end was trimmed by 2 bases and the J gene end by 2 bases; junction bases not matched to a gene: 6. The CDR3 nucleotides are TGTGCCAGCAGTTACGGGACAGGGAGGCAGAACTATGGCTACACCTTC. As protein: CASSYGTGRQNYGYTF.

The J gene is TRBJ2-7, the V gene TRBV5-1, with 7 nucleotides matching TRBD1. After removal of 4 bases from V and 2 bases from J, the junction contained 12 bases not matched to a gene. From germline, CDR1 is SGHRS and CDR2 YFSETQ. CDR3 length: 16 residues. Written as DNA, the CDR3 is TGCGCCAGCAGCCACCCCAATGGACAGGAGACCTACGAGCAGTACTTC. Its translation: CASSHPNGQETYEQYF.

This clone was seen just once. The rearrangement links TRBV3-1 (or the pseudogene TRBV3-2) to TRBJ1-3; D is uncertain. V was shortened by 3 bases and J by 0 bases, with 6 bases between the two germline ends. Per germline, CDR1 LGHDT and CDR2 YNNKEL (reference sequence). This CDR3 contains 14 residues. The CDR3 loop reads CASSQARSGNTIYF. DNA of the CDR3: TGTGCCAGCAGCCAGGCCCGCTCTGGAAACACCATATATTTT.

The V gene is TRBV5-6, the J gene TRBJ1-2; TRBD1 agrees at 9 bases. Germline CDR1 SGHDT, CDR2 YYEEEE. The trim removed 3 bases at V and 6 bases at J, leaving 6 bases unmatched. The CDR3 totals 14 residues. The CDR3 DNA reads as TGTGCCAGCAGCTCCCGTGACAGGGGGGATGGCTACACCTTC. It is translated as CASSSRDRGDGYTF.

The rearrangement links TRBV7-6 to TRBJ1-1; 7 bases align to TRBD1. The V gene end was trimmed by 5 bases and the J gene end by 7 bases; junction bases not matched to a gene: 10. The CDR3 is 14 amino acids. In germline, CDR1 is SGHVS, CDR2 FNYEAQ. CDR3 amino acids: CASSIGGGANEAFF. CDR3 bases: TGTGCCAGCAGCATAGGAGGGGGCGCTAATGAAGCTTTCTTT. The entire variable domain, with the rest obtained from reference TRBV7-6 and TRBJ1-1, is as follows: GAGVSQSPRYKVTKRGQDVALRCDPISGHVSLYWYRQALGQGPEFLTYFNYEAQQDKSGLPNDRFSAERPEGSISTLTIQRTEQRDSAMYRCASSIGGGANEAFFGQGTRLTVV.

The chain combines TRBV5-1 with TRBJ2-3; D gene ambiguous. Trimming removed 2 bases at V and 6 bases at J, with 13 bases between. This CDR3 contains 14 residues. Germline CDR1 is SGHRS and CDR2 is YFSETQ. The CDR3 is CASSFRSVLDTQYF. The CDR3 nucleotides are TGCGCCAGCAGCTTTCGATCGGTTCTGGATACGCAGTATTTT.

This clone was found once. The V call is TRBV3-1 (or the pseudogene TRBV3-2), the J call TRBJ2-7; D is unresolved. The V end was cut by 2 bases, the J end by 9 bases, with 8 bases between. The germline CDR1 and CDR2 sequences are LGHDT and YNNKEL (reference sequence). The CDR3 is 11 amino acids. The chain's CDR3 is CASSQQVGQYF. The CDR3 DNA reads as TGTGCCAGCAGCCAACAAGTCGGGCAGTACTTC.

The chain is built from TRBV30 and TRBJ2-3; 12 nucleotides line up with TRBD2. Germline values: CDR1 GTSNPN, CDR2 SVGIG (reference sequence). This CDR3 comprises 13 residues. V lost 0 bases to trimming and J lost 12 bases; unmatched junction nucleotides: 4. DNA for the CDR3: TGTGCCTGGAGTGTACAGACTAGCGGGGGTCAGTATTTT. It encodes CAWSVQTSGGQYF.

Here the CDR3 DNA reads TGTGCCAGCAGCTTAAACGGACAGGGGGCGCGAGGGGAAGCTTTCTTT. It specifies CASSLNGQGARGEAFF. The chain links TRBV11-1 to TRBJ1-1; TRBD1 agrees at 11 bases. The V gene's germline CDR1 is SGHAT and CDR2 FQDESV (reference sequence). The junction had 10 bases not matched to a gene; V was cut back by 2 bases and J by 8 bases. The CDR3 runs 16 residues.

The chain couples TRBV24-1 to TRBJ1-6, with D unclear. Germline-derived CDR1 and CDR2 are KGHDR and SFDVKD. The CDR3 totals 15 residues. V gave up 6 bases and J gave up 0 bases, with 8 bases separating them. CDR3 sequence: CATSPHSSYNSPLHF. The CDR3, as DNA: TGTGCCACCAGTCCCCACAGCTCCTATAATTCACCCCTCCACTTT.

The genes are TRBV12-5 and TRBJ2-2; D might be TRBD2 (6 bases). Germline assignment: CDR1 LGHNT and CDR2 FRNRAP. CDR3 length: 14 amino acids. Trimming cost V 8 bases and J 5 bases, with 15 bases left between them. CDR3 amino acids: CASHSGVGTGELFF. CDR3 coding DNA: TGTGCTAGTCACTCGGGGGTGGGTACCGGGGAGCTGTTTTTT.

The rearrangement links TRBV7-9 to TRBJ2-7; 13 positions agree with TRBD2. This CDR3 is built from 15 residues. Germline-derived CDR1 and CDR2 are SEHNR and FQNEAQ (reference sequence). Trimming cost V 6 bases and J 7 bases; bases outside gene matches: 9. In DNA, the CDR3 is TGTGCCAGCAGTGTCACTAGCGGGAGGGCGGGTGAGCAGTACTTC. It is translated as CASSVTSGRAGEQYF.

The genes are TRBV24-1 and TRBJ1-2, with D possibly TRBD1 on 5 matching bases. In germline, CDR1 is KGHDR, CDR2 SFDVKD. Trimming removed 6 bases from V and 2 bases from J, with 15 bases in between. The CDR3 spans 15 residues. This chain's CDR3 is CATSQIFQGNYGYTF. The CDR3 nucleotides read TGTGCCACCAGTCAGATTTTTCAGGGAAACTATGGCTACACCTTC.